This TCR beta chain originates from a study of T cell repertoires in cytomegalovirus infection. General study results and limits: Cumulative frequency (of public TCR beta family members) identified carriers of CMV plus the relevant HLA.

MiXCR, run by TCRdb on the reads, gives a single entry per CDR3 protein. The top ten hold roughly 13% of the sample, which has around 450,000 distinct CDR3 sequences, about 33% seen once. A remark on this clonotype: The target antigen is unknown.

This sequence originates from a human donor in good health (CMV status not recorded). Some clones in this sample may be carry-over from other donors' samples. Sequenced: PBMCs.

In DNA, the CDR3 is TGCGCCAGCAGCCAAGAAGGAATTGAGGGGGGCTATGGCTACACCTTC. This encodes CASSQEGIEGGYGYTF. This chain connects TRBV4-1 to TRBJ1-2; D may be TRBD1 (6 bases). The CDR3 spans 16 residues. Germline V lookup: CDR1 MGHRA, CDR2 YSYEKL. Deletions cut 0 bases from V and 4 bases from J, with 15 bases between.